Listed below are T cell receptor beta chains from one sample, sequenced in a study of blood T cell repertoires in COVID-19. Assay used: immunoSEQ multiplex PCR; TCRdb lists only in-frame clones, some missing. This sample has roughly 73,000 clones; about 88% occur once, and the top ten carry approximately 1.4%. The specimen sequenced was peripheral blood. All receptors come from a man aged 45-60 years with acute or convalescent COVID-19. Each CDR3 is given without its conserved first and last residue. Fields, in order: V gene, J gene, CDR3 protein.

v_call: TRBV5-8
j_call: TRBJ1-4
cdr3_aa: ASSMTGADEKLF

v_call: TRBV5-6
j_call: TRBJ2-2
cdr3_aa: ASSSRRLAGVKTGELF

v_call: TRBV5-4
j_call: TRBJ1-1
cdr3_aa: ASSYTGEDTEAF

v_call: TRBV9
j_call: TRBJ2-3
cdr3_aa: ASSEGQSTDTQY

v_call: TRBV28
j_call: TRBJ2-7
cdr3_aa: ASSLSSGTYEQY

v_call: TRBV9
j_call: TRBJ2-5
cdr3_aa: ASSVAGGPQETQY

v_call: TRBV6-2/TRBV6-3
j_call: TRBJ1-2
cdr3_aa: ASSPEVNYGYT

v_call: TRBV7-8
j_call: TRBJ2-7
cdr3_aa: ASSLELATLTGEQY

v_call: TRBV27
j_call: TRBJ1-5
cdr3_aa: ASSPGQMYGNQPQH

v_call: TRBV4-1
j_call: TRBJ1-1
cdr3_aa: ASSQVGGGTEAF

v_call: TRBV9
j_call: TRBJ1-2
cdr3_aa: ASSVVGTGDYGYT

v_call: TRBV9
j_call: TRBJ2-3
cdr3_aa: ASSLNFDSTDTQY

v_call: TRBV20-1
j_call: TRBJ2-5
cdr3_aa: SASGAGGTQY

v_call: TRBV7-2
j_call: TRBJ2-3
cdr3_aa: ASSYPRGVSTDTQY

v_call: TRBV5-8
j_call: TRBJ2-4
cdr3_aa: ASSPDSNIQY

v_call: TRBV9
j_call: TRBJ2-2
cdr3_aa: ASSVAQGAGELF

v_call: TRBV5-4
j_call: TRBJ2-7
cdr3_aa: ASSGGTGEAYEQY

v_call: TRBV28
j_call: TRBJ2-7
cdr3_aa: ASSLFQGTTYEQY